This T cell receptor beta chain is drawn from a study of CD8+CD57+ T cells in acquired aplastic anemia. The overall study: DNA from sorted CD4+ and CD8+ cells averaged about 3.2 ug. Whole-study findings and limits: Controls and patients did not differ significantly in CD8+ Simpson's diversity.

Investigators profiled TCR beta VDJ and CDR3 from genomic DNA template. Each CDR3 protein gets one entry after TCRdb re-called the reads with MiXCR. The data hold under 200,000 distinct CDR3 sequences, with around half observed a single time. V shed 1 base and J shed 6 bases, with 10 bases lying between them. This CDR3 spans 14 amino acids. By flow cytometry, patients selected for sequencing had shown an expansion of CD8+CD57+ cells. There was no therapy given to any patient before the blood sampling took place. Details on this clonotype: Antigen specificity is unknown.

Sequenced input: sorted CD4+, CD8+, or CD8+CD57+ T cells (not recorded which) from PBMCs. The chain carries TRBV12-3 or TRBV12-4 and TRBJ2-1; D gene uncertain. The source of this sequence is a human donor with aplastic anemia. CDR3: CASSLVVAFNEQFF. The DNA of the CDR3 is TGTGCCAGCAGTTTAGTGGTAGCTTTCAATGAGCAGTTCTTC.